The 24 T cell receptor beta chains given below trace back to one sample, sequenced in a study of T cell changes during pregnancy in multiple sclerosis. TCRdb's copy holds only in-frame clones and misses some; the assay was immunoSEQ multiplex PCR. The sample carries around 39,000 clones, around 92% recorded once. The specimen was CD8+ T cells from peripheral blood mononuclear cells, collected before pregnancy. These receptors originate from a female donor with multiple sclerosis, enrolled in a pregnancy study.

V is TRBV14 and J is TRBJ2-1; TRBD2 agrees at 9 bases. Per the germline V gene, CDR1 is SGHDN and CDR2 is FVKESK. Germline trimming cut 4 bases from V and 2 bases from J; bases unmatched to any gene: 0. The CDR3 loop spans 14 amino acids. The CDR3 reads CASSLAGAYNEQFF. CDR3 DNA: TGTGCCAGCAGCCTAGCGGGAGCCTACAATGAGCAGTTCTTC.

This rearrangement joins TRBV7-9 to TRBJ2-7; 9 nucleotides line up with TRBD1. In germline, CDR1 is SEHNR, CDR2 FQNEAQ (reference sequence). The V segment lost 5 bases and the J segment 2 bases; nucleotides outside the gene matches: 7. The CDR3 is 15 amino acids. The CDR3 DNA reads as TGTGCCAGCAGCGGGGACAGGGCCGACCCCTACGAGCAGTACTTC. Translated, it gives CASSGDRADPYEQYF.

This rearrangement joins TRBV6-5 to TRBJ2-1, with 9 positions matching TRBD2. The CDR3 contains 16 residues. The germline V gene encodes CDR1 MNHEY and CDR2 SVGAGI. With V trimmed by 2 bases and J by 0 bases, 2 bases remained unmatched. The CDR3 loop is CASSYGSGSSYNEQFF. DNA for the CDR3: TGTGCCAGCAGTTACGGTAGCGGGAGCTCCTACAATGAGCAGTTCTTC.

The V and J genes are TRBV7-9 and TRBJ1-5; 8 nucleotides match TRBD1. The trim removed 4 bases at V and 3 bases at J, leaving 11 bases unmatched. This CDR3 region has 17 residues. Germline loops: CDR1 SEHNR, CDR2 FQNEAQ (reference sequence). The CDR3 protein is CASSSSRGQGFNQPQHF. CDR3 coding DNA: TGTGCCAGCAGCTCATCCCGAGGACAGGGCTTCAATCAGCCCCAGCATTTT.

This clone is a singleton in its sample. CDR3 region: CASSEGDWIGGEKLFF. CDR3 nucleotides: TGTGCCAGCAGTGAGGGGGATTGGATTGGAGGGGAAAAACTGTTTTTT. The rearrangement links TRBV2 to TRBJ1-4; TRBD1 might be the D (5 bases). V was cut by 3 bases and J by 8 bases, with 19 bases left in between. CDR3 size: 16 residues. Per germline, CDR1 SNHLY and CDR2 FYNNEI.

This clone appeared a few times. CDR3 in DNA: TGTGCCAGCAGCATTCGTTCGACAGCTGGGACTACGTATAGCAATCAGCCCCAGCATTTT. It translates to CASSIRSTAGTTYSNQPQHF. This chain connects TRBV7-3 to TRBJ1-5; D may be TRBD1 (5 bases). This CDR3 region has 20 residues. V lost 5 bases and J 0 bases, leaving 26 bases between the germline ends. Germline V gene lookup returns CDR1 SGHTA and CDR2 FQGTGA. Full variable domain (outside the CDR3, taken from reference TRBV7-3 and TRBJ1-5): GAGVSQTPSNKVTEKGKYVELRCDPISGHTALYWYRQSLGQGPEFLIYFQGTGAADDSGLPNDRFFAVRPEGSVSTLKIQRTERGDSAVYLCASSIRSTAGTTYSNQPQHFGDGTRLSIL.

The chain recombines TRBV11-3 with TRBJ2-1; 7 bases agree with TRBD2. The CDR3 is 15 residues long. CDR1 and CDR2 (germline): SGHNT, YENEEA. J was trimmed by 4 bases and V by 5 bases; bases with no gene match: 8. The CDR3 is CASSPRASGYNEQFF. CDR3 sequence (DNA): TGTGCCAGCAGCCCGCGGGCTAGCGGTTACAATGAGCAGTTCTTC.

CDR3 residues: CASSWTDNEQYF. The DNA for the CDR3 is TGTGCCAGCAGCTGGACAGATAACGAGCAGTACTTC. The genes are TRBV7-9 and TRBJ2-7; TRBD1 might be the D (6 bases). CDR3 length: 12 residues. Trimming shortened V by 4 bases and J by 5 bases, and 9 bases separated the two germline ends. Germline values: CDR1 SEHNR, CDR2 FQNEAQ (reference sequence). Full variable domain (remainder filled in from reference TRBV7-9 and TRBJ2-7): DTGVSQNPRHKITKRGQNVTFRCDPISEHNRLYWYRQTLGQGPEFLTYFQNEAQLEKSRLLSDRFSAERPKGSFSTLEIQRTEQGDSAMYLCASSWTDNEQYFGPGTRLTVT.

The V gene is TRBV27, the J gene TRBJ2-7, with a tentative D call TRBD2 (6 bases). Germline loops: CDR1 MNHEY, CDR2 SMNVEV (reference sequence). Trimming cost V 3 bases and J 5 bases, with 20 bases left between them. This CDR3 region has 16 residues. The DNA for the CDR3 is TGTGCCAGCAGTTTGGCCCGGTCCTCTCGGAGGGACGAGCAGTACTTC. Encoded protein: CASSLARSSRRDEQYF.

The chain combines TRBV4-2 with TRBJ1-2; D possibly corresponds to TRBD1 (5 bases). This CDR3 comprises 16 residues. V gave up 0 bases and J gave up 0 bases, with 11 bases separating them. CDR1 and CDR2 (germline): LGHNA, YNFKEQ. CDR3 DNA sequence: TGTGCCAGCAGCCAAGAGACAGCCACGACTAACTATGGCTACACCTTC. It yields the protein CASSQETATTNYGYTF.

The chain combines TRBV7-9 with TRBJ1-4, with 10 bases aligning to TRBD1. V trimming: 6 bases; J trimming: 6 bases; junction bases outside the gene matches: 1. The CDR3 loop spans 13 amino acids. In germline, CDR1 is SEHNR, CDR2 FQNEAQ (reference sequence). In DNA form, the CDR3 reads TGTGCCAGCAGAGGGACAGGGGATGAAAAACTGTTTTTT. It codes for CASRGTGDEKLFF.

The genes are TRBV18 and TRBJ1-5, with D possibly being TRBD1 (6 bases). Germline CDR1 is KGHSH and CDR2 is LQKENI. The V gene lost 3 bases and the J gene lost 3 bases, with 15 bases spanning the gap. The CDR3 contains 16 residues. In nucleotides, the CDR3 is TGTGCCAGCTCACCGTCAAACAGGGCTACCAATCAGCCCCAGCATTTT. It specifies CASSPSNRATNQPQHF.

The CDR3 region is CAWGQIITEAFF. CDR3 nucleotides: TGTGCCTGGGGACAGATTATCACTGAAGCTTTCTTT. The genes are TRBV30 and TRBJ1-1, with a tentative D call TRBD1 (6 bases). The CDR3 has 12 residues. Germline V gene lookup returns CDR1 GTSNPN and CDR2 SVGIG (reference sequence). Deletions cut 5 bases from V and 4 bases from J, with 11 bases between.

The chain joins TRBV6-1 to TRBJ2-7; 7 bases match TRBD1. Germline lookup yields CDR1 MNHNS and CDR2 SASEGT. After removal of 0 bases from V and 0 bases from J, the junction contained 2 bases not matched to a gene. The CDR3 contains 15 residues. Here the CDR3 reads CASSEAGDSSYEQYF. The CDR3 DNA reads TGTGCCAGCAGTGAAGCGGGGGACAGCTCCTACGAGCAGTACTTC.

V gene TRBV4-1 combines with J gene TRBJ2-7; D remains unclear. The germline V and J ends were trimmed by 0 bases and 6 bases, with 9 bases remaining between them. This CDR3 contains 13 residues. Germline V gene data show CDR1 as MGHRA and CDR2 as YSYEKL. The CDR3 loop is CASSQDMRPEQYF. In DNA form, the CDR3 reads TGCGCCAGCAGCCAAGATATGCGGCCCGAGCAGTACTTC.

The chain has TRBV6-6 and TRBJ2-1, with 14 bases aligning to TRBD2. V dropped 6 bases and J dropped 6; count of bases not matched to a gene: 4. This CDR3 region has 15 residues. Germline V gives CDR1 MNHNY, CDR2 SVGAGI (reference sequence). CDR3 protein: CASSTGLAGVNEQFF. CDR3 bases: TGTGCCAGCAGCACGGGACTAGCGGGAGTCAATGAGCAGTTCTTC.

V and J are TRBV27 and TRBJ2-1; 10 bases line up with TRBD2. Germline trimming cut 9 bases from V and 5 bases from J; bases unmatched to any gene: 4. This CDR3 is built from 13 residues. Germline V CDR1 and CDR2: MNHEY, SMNVEV (reference sequence). CDR3 DNA: TGTGCCAGTGGCCTAGCGGGGGACAATGAGCAGTTCTTC. Its protein is CASGLAGDNEQFF.

The chain is built from TRBV7-6 and TRBJ1-2, with 9 bases fitting TRBD1. CDR1 and CDR2 (germline): SGHVS, FNYEAQ. The V and J ends lost 5 bases and 5 bases, in that order; junction bases with no gene match: 6. The CDR3 runs 14 residues. The CDR3, as DNA: TGTGCCAGCAGCCAGACAGGGGGGTTGTATGGCTACACCTTC. It translates to CASSQTGGLYGYTF.

The rearrangement joins TRBV7-8 to TRBJ1-4; D might be TRBD1 (6 bases). The CDR3 sequence is 17 residues long. Trimming removed 2 bases from V and 4 bases from J, with 17 bases in between. Germline CDR1 SGHVS, CDR2 FQNEAQ. This CDR3 is CASSLIGWTDLNEKLFF. Here the CDR3 DNA reads TGTGCCAGCAGCTTAATAGGCTGGACAGATCTTAATGAAAAACTGTTTTTT.

The rearrangement joins TRBV2 to TRBJ2-1, with 9 bases lining up with TRBD2. Germline V gene sequence: CDR1 SNHLY, CDR2 FYNNEI. V was pared by 6 bases and J by 1 base, with 10 bases of the junction left unmatched. The CDR3 spans 17 residues. For the CDR3, the DNA is TGTGCCAGCAGCGCCGGGTGGCTAGCGGGATCCTACAATGAGCAGTTCTTC. The encoded protein is CASSAGWLAGSYNEQFF.

This sequence joins TRBV9 and TRBJ2-7; the match to TRBD2 covers 7 bases. V lost 4 bases, J lost 6 bases, and 10 bases stayed unmatched. The CDR3 is 14 amino acids. Germline V gives CDR1 SGDLS, CDR2 YYNGEE. The CDR3 loop reads CASSPGAGVSEQYF. The CDR3 DNA is TGTGCCAGCAGCCCTGGGGCGGGAGTTAGCGAGCAGTACTTC.

The rearrangement links TRBV5-4 to TRBJ2-7, with TRBD2 matching over 8 bases. The CDR3 totals 17 residues. The V gene's germline CDR1 is SGHNT and CDR2 YYREEE (reference sequence). After removal of 3 bases from V and 5 bases from J, the junction contained 16 bases not matched to a gene. As DNA, the CDR3 is TGTGCCAGCAGCTCGACACCTATAGCGGGAATTATGGACGAGCAGTACTTC. It specifies CASSSTPIAGIMDEQYF.

The genes are TRBV10-1 and TRBJ2-2; possible D gene TRBD2, 7 bases. Germline V gives CDR1 WNHNN, CDR2 SYGVQD (reference sequence). This CDR3 spans 19 amino acids. Trimming left V 0 bases short and J 0 bases short, with 17 bases between. In DNA form, the CDR3 reads TGCGCCAGCAGTGAGTCCTTCTTGACGGGGGGCTCGAACACCGGGGAGCTGTTTTTT. It translates to CASSESFLTGGSNTGELFF.

V gene TRBV5-8 combines with J gene TRBJ2-3; 7 bases match TRBD1. This CDR3 has 15 residues. Per the germline V gene, CDR1 is SGHTS and CDR2 is YDEGEE. Trimming removed 3 bases from V and 0 bases from J; junction bases left unmatched: 4. The CDR3 coding sequence is TGTGCCAGCAGCTCGGGACAGACTAGCACAGATACGCAGTATTTT. Residues: CASSSGQTSTDTQYF. Using reference TRBV5-8 and TRBJ2-3 for the parts outside the CDR3, the full variable domain is EAGVTQSPTHLIKTRGQQATLRCSPISGHTSVYWYQQALGLGLQFLLWYDEGEERNRGNFPPRFSGRQFPNYSSELNVNALELEDSALYLCASSSGQTSTDTQYFGPGTRLTVL.